This T cell receptor beta chain originates from a study of radiotherapy plus CTLA-4 blockade in lung cancer. Concerning this clone itself: The antigen remains undetermined.

Study outcomes and limitations: Early blood T cell clone dynamics, with interferon-beta, were reported to best predict response. Radiotherapy was combined with ipilimumab, and tumor-derived TCR clones then expanded in blood.

Here immunoSEQ multiplex PCR was the method, and the copy in TCRdb shows in-frame clones only, minus some. The data show 30,000 or so clones, roughly 70% seen once. Germline V lookup: CDR1 LGHNA, CDR2 YSLEER. This CDR3 has 13 amino acids. With 3 bases removed from V and 5 bases from J, the gap between germline ends came to 11 bases. Here the sequenced sample was peripheral blood, taken from a patient treated with radiotherapy plus ipilimumab. This sequence originates from a human donor with non-small cell lung cancer who had stable disease on radiotherapy plus ipilimumab. J is TRBJ2-7 and V is TRBV4-3; D assignment may be TRBD1 or TRBD2 (5 bases each). Here the CDR3 reads CASSQGPGHEQYF. The DNA of the CDR3 is TGCGCCAGCAGCCAGGGACCTGGGCACGAGCAGTACTTC.